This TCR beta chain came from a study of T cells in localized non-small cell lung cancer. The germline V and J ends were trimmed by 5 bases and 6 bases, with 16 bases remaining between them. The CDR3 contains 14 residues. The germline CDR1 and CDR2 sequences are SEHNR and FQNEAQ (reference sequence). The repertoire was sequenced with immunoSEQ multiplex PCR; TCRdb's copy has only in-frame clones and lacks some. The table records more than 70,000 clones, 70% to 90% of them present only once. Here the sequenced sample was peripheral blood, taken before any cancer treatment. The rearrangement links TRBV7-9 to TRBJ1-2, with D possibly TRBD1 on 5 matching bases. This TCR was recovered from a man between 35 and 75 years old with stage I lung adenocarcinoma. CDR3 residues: CASSPDTNINGYTF. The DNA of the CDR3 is TGTGCCAGCAGCCCGGACACGAATATCAATGGCTACACCTTC.